In its sample, the clone carrying this TCR beta chain was seen a few times. Antigen: not known. This entry comes from a study of cytomegalovirus exposure and HLA in healthy donors. Whole-study results and caveats: According to reports, the classifier identified cytomegalovirus status with high specificity and sensitivity.

The PCR employed 60 Vbeta primers together with 13 Jbeta primers. Data came from immunoSEQ multiplex PCR; TCRdb stores just in-frame clones and leaves some out. The data show about 68,000 clones, approximately 78% seen once. Trimming removed 4 bases from V and 1 base from J, with 5 bases in between. The CDR3 loop spans 12 amino acids. From germline, CDR1 is SGHTS and CDR2 YDEGEE. This TCR derives from a human donor in good health. This chain connects TRBV5-8 to TRBJ1-1; D not resolved. The sample was PBMCs. CDR3 coding DNA: TGTGCCAGCAGCCCCAGGAACACTGAAGCTTTCTTT. It encodes CASSPRNTEAFF.